This T cell receptor beta chain derives from a study of cytomegalovirus exposure and HLA in healthy donors (dated by TCRdb to the late 2010s). For the wider study: In an earlier analysis of around 540 of the donors, roughly 300 Gb of sequence data and 100 million or so unique TCR beta sequences from about 190 million T cells were reported. An early release that covered some 630 HLA-typed donors contained approximately 300 gigabases of sequencing data and 75 million to 100 million unique TCR sequences. Of the roughly 390 genotyped donors, about 80% fell in the genetic ancestry cluster associated with self-reported Caucasian donors. The aim of the study was to test whether cataloging public T cell receptors could identify signatures of past pathogen exposure. The study profiled the T cell repertoires of some 610 subjects by immunosequencing and related them to cytomegalovirus serostatus. In addition to the first cohort of 666 subjects, a separate validation cohort of 120 different subjects was used. To predict cytomegalovirus infection status, the study brought together high-throughput TCR immunosequencing, statistical association of individual TCRs with disease status, and machine learning. A later analysis re-examined previously published TCR beta repertoires from more than 650 donors and added high-resolution HLA genotyping to investigate patterns of TCR occurrence. Rather than drawing on any new phenotypic data, the later analysis identified candidate immune exposures from TCR beta sequences and the way those sequences occurred across donors. An earlier analysis of several hundred of the donors used high-throughput TCR beta sequencing to judge whether each TCR beta V gene segment behaved as functional or pseudogenic. Alongside the repertoire data, information on donor age, sex, ethnicity and CMV serostatus was compiled. A later genetic analysis used genome-wide SNP genotypes for about 65% of the roughly 670 donors, treating that subset as a discovery cohort. Every repertoire in the discovery cohort had been generated on one and the same sequencing platform. Both class I and class II loci were covered by HLA typing, at four-digit resolution. Typing coverage varied by locus: roughly 620-630 donors for A, B, C, DRB1 and DQB1; about 520 for DQA1; more than 600 for DPA1; 450 to 480 for DPB1. Because of strong linkage in the cohort, five DR-DQ haplotypes were treated as single units for association and clustering. On average, approximately 250,000 unique TCR beta nucleotide sequences were sequenced per donor among a few hundred genotyped donors of the cohort, with 15% to 20% of those sequences being non-productive.

Of note for this clone: Its antigen is still unknown. Base qualities were left out, and no much larger clone turns up one base away.

Looking up the germline V gene (reference sequence) yields CDR1 LNHDA and CDR2 SQIVND. Deletion took 2 bases off V and 8 bases off J, with a span of 9 bases between the germline ends. Measured from the cysteine to the phenylalanine, the CDR3 is 12 residues long. Left in the record is the CDR3 DNA by itself, 36 bases read in frame from the first base. The method behind the library was the immunoSEQ multiplex PCR assay. A mixture of 60 forward primers for TCR Vbeta segments and 13 reverse primers for TCR Jbeta segments was used in the multiplex PCR. The CDR3 region of rearranged TCR beta genes was amplified from genomic DNA by a multiplex PCR assay. The Illumina HiSeq System was used to sequence the amplified TCR beta libraries as 87-base-pair reads. The original pipeline was this. A later analysis tallied roughly 76 million unique TCR beta chains across the 666 repertoires, and 10 million to 11 million of those chains were shared by two or more donors. A nearest-neighbor algorithm error-corrected the raw reads and collapsed the reads into unique sequences, merging closely related sequences to remove PCR and sequencing errors. V, D and J gene segments were assigned by aligning CDR3 sequences to IMGT reference sequences. For a sequence to be retained, a match of at least six nucleotides to both a V gene segment and a J gene segment was required. Rearrangements were classified as productive when the CDR3 lacked stop codons and remained in frame with V and J, and all other rearrangements were classified as non-productive. CDR3 was defined according to IMGT convention as the region running from the second conserved V-encoded cysteine to the conserved J-encoded phenylalanine. In an earlier analysis of more than 550 of the donors, sequences lacking an unambiguous match to a single V gene segment were excluded. An earlier analysis of under 750 of the donors called V segments functional above 56.7% productive rearrangements and segregating when the between-donor standard deviation exceeded 5%. A statistical classification framework was developed to diagnose cytomegalovirus status using the catalog of TCR beta chain sequences. In a later analysis, V and J genes were assigned by comparing TCR nucleotide sequences against IMGT/GENE-DB human TR gene sequences. The TCRdist pipeline was used in a later analysis to assign CDR3 sequences and most-parsimonious VDJ recombination scenarios. A later analysis defined each TCR beta chain by its CDR3 amino acid sequence plus V-gene family, and excluded reads lacking a unique V-gene family. As a way to deal with suspected cross-contamination and a sequencing artifact, a later analysis dropped under 600 nucleotide sequences that were highly shared and had low generation probability. In a later analysis, a clonal expansion index for each public chain was calculated from normalized within-repertoire ranks of inferred template counts. In a later analysis, generation probabilities were computed with a VDJ recombination model fitted to out-of-frame rearrangements, and the resulting probabilities were checked against IGoR. In a later analysis, TCR-TCR, TCR-HLA and TCR-CMV co-occurrence was scored with hypergeometric tests, and a repertoire-size bias correction was applied to TCR pairs. False discovery rates were estimated in a later analysis by permuting HLA or CMV assignments 20 times. A later analysis grouped co-occurring TCRs with DBSCAN, adding TCRdist sequence similarity when clustering within HLA-allele-positive subsets. Repertoires with fewer than 30,000 or more than 120,000 public chains, plus five repertoires with anomalous nucleotide sharing, were excluded from co-occurrence clustering. TCRdb took over this immuneACCESS table, retaining in-frame rearrangements with V and J assigned. Such tables are incomplete; in checked studies, under half of the missing clones stem from an unresolved V gene, and the remainder is unexplained. V and J calls and clone size follow that table, whereas D and trimming were derived from the DNA. This sample has under 150,000 clones in its table, and about 80% of those were observed once. Around 1.2% of the sample is in the top ten clones.

Beyond this particular receptor, the publication reports: In the study, some 160 TCR beta chains were listed as associated with cytomegalovirus. Because HLA typing was unavailable for some donors at each locus, only the typed subset was used in association tests. A few of the identified cytomegalovirus-associated TCR beta chains were confirmed in vitro to be specific for cytomegalovirus antigens. Because counts were too low, some 17 rarely observed V segments, including chromosome 9 orphons, were left out of the earlier analysis of 587 of the donors. Correlated functional status among segregating V segments might be attributable to linkage disequilibrium, but an unknown experimental factor could not be ruled out. Specific HLA alleles were associated with 16,951 TCR beta sequences at a false discovery rate of 0.05 in a later analysis. A further reported finding was that TCR beta sequences accurately predicted the HLA-A and HLA-B alleles for most subjects in the first cohort. The classifier was reported to diagnose cytomegalovirus status with high specificity and sensitivity in both the original cohort and the validation cohort. The authors suggested that the approach could potentially be generalized to other disease states and immunological phenotypes. In a later analysis, TCR association rates were found to vary across HLA loci, with the most associated TCRs seen for DRB1 alleles and the fewest for HLA-C alleles. According to a later analysis, most CMV-associated TCR beta chains appeared to be HLA-restricted, and the HLA associations seemed to be driven largely by CMV exposure. Only TCR beta chains were sequenced in this cohort, and the absence of alpha or paired-chain data limited detectable features. In a later analysis, HLA-associated TCR beta chains were found to be more clonally expanded and to have lower generation probabilities than equally common non-associated chains. Some IMGT-functional V segments, including TRBV6-2 and TRBV6-3, could not be distinguished by the 87-base-pair reads and were therefore excluded. In a later genetic analysis, fewer N-insertions in productive TCRs were reported among donors in an Asian-associated ancestry cluster than the roughly 640-donor mean. Presence/absence analyses assumed roughly uniform sequencing depth across donors, an assumption that may not hold. A later analysis reported that several top co-occurrence clusters appeared linked to parvovirus B19, influenza, CMV and Epstein-Barr virus. Broadly in line with IMGT annotations, most TCR beta V segments showed up in productive rearrangements about 90% or about 30% of the time in an earlier analysis of approximately 600 of the donors. Most TCR sequences were seen in very few donors, while some public TCRs were found in many individuals. Immune exposure information for the cohort was limited to CMV serostatus. When HLA alleles, especially DR and DQ, strongly co-occurred, TCR associations were difficult to assign to individual alleles. The sequencing pipeline was judged likely to have produced a cluster of highly shared sequence variants as a technical artifact. An association between a missense DCLRE1C variant and V-gene and J-gene trimming of TCR beta chains was found in a later genetic analysis and replicated in an independent cohort.

In total, 630 or so healthy bone marrow donors made up the cohort. Cohort members were all nominally healthy when sampled, although unrecorded immune exposures were likely present. The donor tested CMV seronegative, placing the donor among the 350 to 400 seronegative members of the cohort. A peripheral blood sample was provided by each donor, and peripheral blood mononuclear cells were used for TCR beta sequencing. The Qiagen DNeasy Blood Extraction Kit was used to extract genomic DNA from the blood cell samples. Sequencing input: PBMCs. The receptor comes from a girl aged 2 to 10 in good health and CMV-seronegative. The chain is assembled from TRBV19 and TRBJ1-2; there is no confident call for the D gene. The DNA sequence is as follows: TGTGCCAGTAGTATATCCCCCAGAGGCTACACCTTC. Its protein is CASSISPRGYTF.